The rows below give T cell receptor beta chains drawn from one sample of a study of T cells after yellow fever vaccination. TCRdb re-analysed the 5' RACE reads in MiXCR, keeping a single row per CDR3 protein. The table shows 400,000 to 450,000 distinct CDR3 sequences, with around a sixth occurring only once. This specimen consisted of PBMCs, obtained before the yellow fever booster vaccination. These TCRs come from a man between 18 and 35 years old who received the YFV17D yellow fever vaccine. The CDR3 runs from the conserved cysteine through the conserved F or W. D genes are given only for firm matches. Where a row states a size, it is once, few, many or the class of an expanded clone; other rows omit it.

>14|TRBJ1-1|few|NA|TRBV20-1
TGCAGTGCTAGACACGGATCGTTCAACACTGAAGCTTTCTTT
CSARHGSFNTEAFF
>13|TRBJ1-1|few|NA|TRBV19
TGTGCCAGTAGAACAAGTGGTGGGACTGAAGCTTTCTTT
CASRTSGGTEAFF
>12|TRBJ2-1|few|NA|TRBV20-1
TGCAGTGCTACAGACGAGGGACGGTGGCAGTTCTTC
CSATDEGRWQFF
>14|TRBJ1-4|few|TRBD1|TRBV6-5
TGTGCCAGCAGACGGACAGGGGCGCGAACCAAACTGTTTTTT
CASRRTGARTKLFF
>13|TRBJ2-3|NA|NA|TRBV4-3
TGCGCCAGCAGCCAGGAAGAAGGAGATACGCAGTATTTT
CASSQEEGDTQYF
>18|TRBJ2-2|NA|TRBD2|TRBV12-3/TRBV12-4
TGTGCCAGCAGCCCCCGGACTAGCGGGGCTTTGAACACCGGGGAGCTGTTTTTT
CASSPRTSGALNTGELFF
>17|TRBJ2-2|NA|TRBD2|TRBV5-8
TGTGCCAGCAGCCCCGTGGAAGCGGGGGGGGACACCGGGGAGCTGTTTTTT
CASSPVEAGGDTGELFF
>14|TRBJ1-5|few|NA|TRBV20-1
TGCAGTGCTAGAGAGTTCAGGGGAGATCAGCCCCAGCATTTT
CSAREFRGDQPQHF
>15|TRBJ2-3|NA|TRBD2|TRBV5-1
TGCGCCAGCAGCTTGGGGACTAGCGGTACAGATACGCAGTATTTT
CASSLGTSGTDTQYF
>14|TRBJ2-5|NA|TRBD1|TRBV7-2
TGTGCCAGCAGCTCGACAGGGTTAGAAGAGACCCAGTACTTC
CASSSTGLEETQYF
>13|TRBJ2-5|many|TRBD1|TRBV29-1
TGCAGCGTGAAACAGGGGTTGCGGGAGACCCAGTACTTC
CSVKQGLRETQYF
>13|TRBJ2-1|many|NA|TRBV6-2/TRBV6-3
TGTGCCAGCAGTTCTAGCTCCTACAATGAGCAGTTCTTC
CASSSSSYNEQFF
>14|TRBJ1-2|NA|NA|TRBV5-1
TGCGCCAGCAGCTTTGCGGGAAGCAACTATGGCTACACCTTC
CASSFAGSNYGYTF
>16|TRBJ2-1|few|NA|TRBV5-1
TGCGCCAGCAGCTTGACGGGGGAGCCCTCCTACAATGAGCAGTTCTTC
CASSLTGEPSYNEQFF
>13|TRBJ1-3|once|NA|TRBV14
TGTGCCAGCAGCCAATTAGTTGGAAACACCATATATTTT
CASSQLVGNTIYF
>19|TRBJ2-1|NA|NA|TRBV24-1
TGTGCCACCAGTGATCTGGTTCGCGGGGGCCCCAGCTCCTACAATGAGCAGTTCTTC
CATSDLVRGGPSSYNEQFF
>11|TRBJ2-3|NA|NA|TRBV28
TGTGCCAGCAGTTTTCTAACTATCATGTATTTT
CASSFLTIMYF
>14|TRBJ1-1|few|NA|TRBV5-1
TGCGCCAGCAGCCGAGGGGTGTCGAACACTGAAGCTTTCTTT
CASSRGVSNTEAFF
>14|TRBJ2-3|few|TRBD2|TRBV5-1
TGCGCCAGCAGAACGCTAGCGGGGACAGATACGCAGTATTTT
CASRTLAGTDTQYF
>14|TRBJ1-5|few|NA|TRBV23-1
TGCGCCAGCAGTCAAAAGACAGGTTCTATGCCCCAGCATTTT
CASSQKTGSMPQHF
>13|TRBJ2-3|many|NA|TRBV29-1
TGCAGCGTTGTGGGGGTTCGCACAGATACGCAGTATTTT
CSVVGVRTDTQYF
>18|TRBJ2-3|NA|TRBD2|TRBV4-3
TGCGCCAGCAGCCTCGCCCCGAGGGGACTAGCGGTCCCCGATACGCAGTATTTT
CASSLAPRGLAVPDTQYF
>14|TRBJ1-5|NA|TRBD1|TRBV6-2/TRBV6-3
TGTGCCAGCAGTTACAACAGGGGGCGTCAGCCCCAGCATTTT
CASSYNRGRQPQHF
>18|TRBJ2-3|NA|NA|TRBV6-2/TRBV6-3
TGTGCCAGCAGTTACGCACGGACAGCCACGAAAAGCACAGATACGCAGTATTTT
CASSYARTATKSTDTQYF
>15|TRBJ2-2|few|TRBD1|TRBV18
TGTGCCAGCTCATCCCCGGGACAGAACTCCGGGGAGCTGTTTTTT
CASSSPGQNSGELFF
>14|TRBJ2-3|once|NA|TRBV29-1
TGCAGCGTTGAAGGCGGGGGACACACAGATACGCAGTATTTT
CSVEGGGHTDTQYF
>13|TRBJ2-1|NA|NA|TRBV7-2
TGTGCCAGCAGCTTTAATGCTTACAATGAGCAGTTCTTC
CASSFNAYNEQFF
>15|TRBJ2-7|once|TRBD2|TRBV9
TGTGCCAGCAGCGTAGCGGGGGGGAGCTCCTACGAGCAGTACTTC
CASSVAGGSSYEQYF
>16|TRBJ2-2|NA|NA|TRBV3-1
TGTGCCAGCAGCCAGATCTGGGGGGTGAACACCGGGGAGCTGTTTTTT
CASSQIWGVNTGELFF
>17|TRBJ2-5|NA|NA|TRBV7-9
TGTGCCAGCGAGAGGTTTGGCAGGGGGGAGCGTGAAGAGACCCAGTACTTC
CASERFGRGEREETQYF
>16|TRBJ2-5|few|NA|TRBV7-6
TGTGCCAGCAGCCGTGCGGCCGGTCCATTAAAAGAGACCCAGTACTTC
CASSRAAGPLKETQYF
>13|TRBJ1-1|NA|TRBD1|TRBV20-1
TGCAGTGGAGGACAGGGGGGATACACTGAAGCTTTCTTT
CSGGQGGYTEAFF
>15|TRBJ2-2|few|TRBD2|TRBV12-3/TRBV12-4
TGTGCCAGCAGTAGGGAGCCTGGGAGGGCCGGGGAGCTGTTTTTT
CASSREPGRAGELFF
>16|TRBJ1-6|NA|NA|TRBV5-1
TGCGCCAGCAGCTTGGCCGCTCCCCGGAGTGGATCACCCCTCCACTTT
CASSLAAPRSGSPLHF
>14|TRBJ1-2|NA|NA|TRBV4-2
TGTGCCAGCAGCCAAGATCGGGTTGGGGGAGGCTACACCTTC
CASSQDRVGGGYTF
>12|TRBJ2-5|once|NA|TRBV4-2
TGTGCCAGCAGCCAAGATGGAGGGGCCCAGTACTTC
CASSQDGGAQYF
>13|TRBJ1-2|NA|NA|TRBV7-2
TGTGCCAGCACGAGGAGTTCGGGCTATGGCTACACCTTC
CASTRSSGYGYTF
>13|TRBJ2-6|few|NA|TRBV29-1
TGCAGCGTTGAGGGGTCGGGGGCCAACGTCCTGACTTTC
CSVEGSGANVLTF
>14|TRBJ2-3|NA|NA|TRBV9
TGTGCCAGCAGCCAAGGGGTTACCACAGATACGCAGTATTTT
CASSQGVTTDTQYF
>15|TRBJ1-6|NA|NA|TRBV4-1
TGCGCCAGCAGCCAAGAAATTGGGGCCGCATCACCCCTCCACTTT
CASSQEIGAASPLHF
>15|TRBJ1-5|NA|NA|TRBV7-9
TGTGCCAGCAGCCACAGCGCGGCTGGCAATCAGCCCCAGCATTTT
CASSHSAAGNQPQHF
>14|TRBJ2-5|NA|TRBD2|TRBV25-1
TGTGCCAGCAGTGAGGCGGGGAGGGAAGAGACCCAGTACTTC
CASSEAGREETQYF
>12|TRBJ2-2|NA|NA|TRBV7-7
TGTGCTAGCAGCCTAGGGGACGGGGAGCTGTTTTTT
CASSLGDGELFF
>13|TRBJ1-5|NA|TRBD1|TRBV6-5
TGTGCCAGCAGGACAGGGGTCAATCAGCCCCAGCATTTT
CASRTGVNQPQHF
>16|TRBJ2-7|NA|TRBD2|TRBV6-5
TGTGCCAGCAGTTACTCTACTAGCGGACCACCCTACGAGCAGTACTTC
CASSYSTSGPPYEQYF
>11|TRBJ2-3|NA|NA|TRBV5-8
TGTGCCAGCGGAAGATCAGATACGCAGTATTTT
CASGRSDTQYF
>12|TRBJ1-1|few|NA|TRBV6-2/TRBV6-3
TGTGCCAGCAGAGAAGGGGACACTGAAGCTTTCTTT
CASREGDTEAFF